The next 15 T cell receptor beta chains were all read from a single sample in a study of shared clonotypes between healthy human individuals. Repertoires were generated with immunoSEQ multiplex PCR, while TCRdb's copy carries only in-frame clones and drops some. The sample shows about 2.4 million clones, approximately 93% of them seen only once. Sequenced input: naive CD4+ T cells from PBMCs. This sample's subset: CD45RA+ positively selected. The source of these receptors is a man between 18 and 35 years old in good health. Some clones in this sample may be carry-over from other donors' samples.

The chain carries TRBV19 and TRBJ2-7, with 10 nucleotides matching TRBD2. The CDR3 is 19 residues long. V trimming: 3 bases; J trimming: 5 bases; junction bases outside the gene matches: 19. From germline, CDR1 is LNHDA and CDR2 SQIVND (reference sequence). CDR3 nucleotide sequence: TGTGCCAGTAGTATGAAAAGTGTACTAGCGGGACCCTGGGTCGACGAGCAGTACTTC. Its protein is CASSMKSVLAGPWVDEQYF.

The rearrangement uses TRBV28 and TRBJ2-7; 8 bases map to TRBD1. Germline V lookup: CDR1 MDHEN, CDR2 SYDVKM. J was trimmed by 5 bases and V by 5 bases; bases with no gene match: 5. This CDR3 contains 13 residues. CDR3 amino acids: CASSEDRAHEQYF. For the CDR3, the DNA is TGTGCCAGCAGTGAGGACAGGGCCCACGAGCAGTACTTC.

The chain combines TRBV15 with TRBJ1-3, with D unresolved. Trimming left V 2 bases short and J 2 bases short, with 13 bases between. The CDR3 has 16 amino acids. The germline V gene encodes CDR1 LNHNV and CDR2 YYDKDF (reference sequence). CDR3 residues: CATSRTDRITGNTIYF. DNA of the CDR3: TGTGCCACCAGCAGAACAGATAGGATAACTGGAAACACCATATATTTT.

The CDR3 spells CAVRTGGPFTEQFF. For the CDR3, the DNA is TGTGCCGTTCGGACAGGCGGTCCTTTTACTGAGCAGTTCTTC. The chain combines TRBV15 with TRBJ2-1; 7 bases line up with TRBD1. J gave up 9 bases and V 11 bases, and 16 bases lay outside the gene matches. Germline V lookup: CDR1 LNHNV, CDR2 YYDKDF (reference sequence). This CDR3 spans 14 amino acids.

The V and J genes are TRBV5-4 and TRBJ2-2; maybe TRBD2 (6 bases). The ends were cut back, 1 base at V and 8 bases at J, with 12 bases in the middle. Germline values: CDR1 SGHNT, CDR2 YYREEE (reference sequence). The CDR3 loop spans 14 amino acids. CDR3 amino acids: CASSLLAREGELFF. The CDR3, as DNA: TGTGCCAGCAGCTTGTTGGCACGGGAGGGGGAGCTGTTTTTT.

The genes are TRBV6-1 and TRBJ1-5; TRBD1 matches 10 bases. The CDR3 loop spans 14 amino acids. CDR1 is MNHNS and CDR2 is SASEGT in the germline V gene. V lost 4 bases, J lost 6 bases, and 3 bases stayed unmatched. The CDR3 DNA reads TGTGCCAGCAGTGGACAGGGGGCCATTCAGCCCCAGCATTTT. This gives the protein CASSGQGAIQPQHF.

The chain carries TRBV5-6 and TRBJ1-2, with TRBD1 as a possible D gene (5 bases). The germline gives CDR1 SGHDT, CDR2 YYEEEE. The CDR3 totals 11 residues. Trimming removed 2 bases at V and 8 bases at J, with 7 bases between. CDR3 bases: TGTGCCAGCAGCTTTAAGGGGGGCTACACCTTC. This encodes CASSFKGGYTF.

The chain employs TRBV4-3 and TRBJ1-5; D remains unclear. The V end was cut by 1 base, the J end by 10 bases, with 17 bases between. This CDR3 has 15 amino acids. CDR1 LGHNA and CDR2 YSLEER come from the germline V gene. CDR3 residues: CASSQAGQKGDPQHF. The CDR3 nucleotides are TGCGCCAGCAGCCAAGCTGGCCAAAAAGGCGATCCCCAGCATTTT.

This chain connects TRBV9 to TRBJ1-5; maybe TRBD1 (5 bases). The V gene lost 3 bases and the J gene lost 9 bases, with 16 bases spanning the gap. Germline V gene lookup returns CDR1 SGDLS and CDR2 YYNGEE. This CDR3 is 14 amino acids long. CDR3 residues: CASSDQGNGPPQHF. The CDR3 DNA reads as TGTGCCAGCAGCGACCAGGGTAACGGCCCGCCCCAGCATTTT.

The chain employs TRBV5-4 and TRBJ1-2; D gene ambiguous. The CDR3 has 13 residues. Germline V lookup: CDR1 SGHNT, CDR2 YYREEE (reference sequence). The V and J ends lost 1 base and 8 bases respectively, with 12 bases between them. The CDR3 region has the DNA TGTGCCAGCAGCTTGACCCCAGAGTTGGGCTACACCTTC. Its translation: CASSLTPELGYTF.

This clone was seen just once. The chain links TRBV7-9 to TRBJ1-1, with D perhaps TRBD1 (5 bases). CDR1 is SEHNR, CDR2 FQNEAQ, per germline (reference sequence). The CDR3 totals 14 residues. Trimming took 5 bases from V and 3 from J, leaving 13 bases between them. DNA of the CDR3: TGTGCCAGCAGCCCAGGGAGGGGAGACACTGAAGCTTTCTTT. This sequence encodes CASSPGRGDTEAFF. The full variable domain, with the rest looked up from reference TRBV7-9 and TRBJ1-1, is DTGVSQNPRHKITKRGQNVTFRCDPISEHNRLYWYRQTLGQGPEFLTYFQNEAQLEKSRLLSDRFSAERPKGSFSTLEIQRTEQGDSAMYLCASSPGRGDTEAFFGQGTRLTVV.

The chain uses TRBV7-7 and TRBJ2-1; 8 bases agree with TRBD2. The V gene's germline CDR1 is SSHAT and CDR2 FNYEAQ (reference sequence). J was trimmed by 5 bases and V by 5 bases; bases with no gene match: 2. This CDR3 spans 13 amino acids. This chain's CDR3 is CASSPGLDNEQFF. In DNA, the CDR3 is TGTGCCAGCAGCCCGGGACTAGACAATGAGCAGTTCTTC.

V gene TRBV16 combines with J gene TRBJ1-3; the match to TRBD1 covers 9 bases. V lost 0 bases to trimming and J lost 0 bases; unmatched junction nucleotides: 12. The CDR3 is 20 amino acids. The germline CDR1 and CDR2 sequences are KGHSY and FQNENV. The chain's CDR3 is CASSQSLWGQGALSGNTIYF. CDR3 DNA sequence: TGTGCCAGCAGCCAATCGTTGTGGGGACAGGGAGCCCTCTCTGGAAACACCATATATTTT. The whole variable domain, filled in from reference TRBV16 and TRBJ1-3, reads GEEVAQTPKHLVRGEGQKAKLYCAPIKGHSYVFWYQQVLKNEFKFLISFQNENVFDETGMPKERFSAKCLPNSPCSLEIQATKLEDSAVYFCASSQSLWGQGALSGNTIYFGEGSWLTVV.

The J gene is TRBJ1-1, the V gene TRBV19; D is unclear. The V end lost 6 bases, the J end lost 0 bases, and 8 bases lay between the germline ends. Germline loops: CDR1 LNHDA, CDR2 SQIVND (reference sequence). The CDR3 runs to 13 residues. As DNA, the CDR3 is TGTGCCAGTAGGGACTTCATGAACACTGAAGCTTTCTTT. Translation: CASRDFMNTEAFF. The variable domain in full, with the rest retrieved from reference TRBV19 and TRBJ1-1, is DGGITQSPKYLFRKEGQNVTLSCEQNLNHDAMYWYRQDPGQGLRLIYYSQIVNDFQKGDIAEGYSVSREKKESFPLTVTSAQKNPTAFYLCASRDFMNTEAFFGQGTRLTVV.

This clone was picked up one time. The V and J genes are TRBV5-1 and TRBJ2-2; perhaps TRBD2 as D (6 bases). The V end was cut by 7 bases, the J end by 6 bases, with 16 bases between. Germline V gene sequence: CDR1 SGHRS, CDR2 YFSETQ. The CDR3 runs to 14 residues. The CDR3 sequence is CASSMSGGSGELFF. The CDR3, as DNA: TGCGCCAGCTCAATGTCCGGGGGTTCCGGGGAGCTGTTTTTT.